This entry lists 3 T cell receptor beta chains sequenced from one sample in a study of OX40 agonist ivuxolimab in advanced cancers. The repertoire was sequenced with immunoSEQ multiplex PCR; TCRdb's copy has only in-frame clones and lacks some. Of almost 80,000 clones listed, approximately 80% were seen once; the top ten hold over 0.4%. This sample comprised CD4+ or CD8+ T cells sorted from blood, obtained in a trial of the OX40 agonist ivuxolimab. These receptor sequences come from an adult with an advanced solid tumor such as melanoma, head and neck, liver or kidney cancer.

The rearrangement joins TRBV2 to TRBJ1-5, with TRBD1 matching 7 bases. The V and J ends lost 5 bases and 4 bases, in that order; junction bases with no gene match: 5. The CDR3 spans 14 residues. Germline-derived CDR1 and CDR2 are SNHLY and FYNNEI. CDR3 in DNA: TGTGCCAGCAGTCACAGGGGCGAAAATCAGCCCCAGCATTTT. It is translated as CASSHRGENQPQHF.

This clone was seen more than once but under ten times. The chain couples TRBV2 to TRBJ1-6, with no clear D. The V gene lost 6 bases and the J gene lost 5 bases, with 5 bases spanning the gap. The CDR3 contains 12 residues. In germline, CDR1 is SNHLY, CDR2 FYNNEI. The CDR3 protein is CASRSDNSPLHF. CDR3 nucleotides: TGTGCCAGCAGGTCGGATAATTCACCCCTCCACTTT.

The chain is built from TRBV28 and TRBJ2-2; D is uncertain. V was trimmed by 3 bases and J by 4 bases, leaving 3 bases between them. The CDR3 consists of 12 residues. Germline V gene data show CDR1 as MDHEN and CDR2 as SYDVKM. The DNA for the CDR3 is TGTGCCAGCAGTTTGGCCACCGGGGAGCTGTTTTTT. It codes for CASSLATGELFF.